These 11 T cell receptor beta chains were sequenced from one sample in a study of T cells in women clearing cervical HPV infection. Measured with immunoSEQ multiplex PCR; TCRdb has only the in-frame clones, and not every one. The listing contains about 45,000 clones. The sequencing input was blood buffy coat. These receptors all come from a woman between 18 and 69 years old with a cervical HPV16 infection that either progressed to CIN3+ or cleared (not recorded which).

As to this clone: The read ends 3 residues before the CDR3 terminus; that terminus is restored from the germline J gene. V gene TRBV7-2 combines with J gene TRBJ2-7; no clear D gene. The V end was cut by 7 bases, the J end by 3 bases, with 16 bases between. Germline V gene data show CDR1 as SGHTA and CDR2 as FQGNSA. This CDR3 contains 14 residues. The DNA read from the CDR3 is TGTGCCAGCACCAAACGGTTATTAGACTACGAG. It is translated as CASTKRLLDYE. The full CDR3 reads CASTKRLLDYEQYF.

On this clone: Read coverage stops 3 residues before the CDR3 terminus; the germline J gene supplies the remainder. The chain links TRBV19 to TRBJ2-2, with a weak D call TRBD1 (7 bases). The CDR3 is made up of 16 amino acids. Germline V gives CDR1 LNHDA, CDR2 SQIVND (reference sequence). The V gene lost 0 bases and the J gene lost 4 bases, with 12 bases spanning the gap. CDR3 DNA, as far as it was read: TGTGCCAGTAGTATAGACCAGGGGGGTGTCACCGGGGAG. It encodes CASSIDQGGVTGE. The entire CDR3 protein is CASSIDQGGVTGELFF. Complete variable domain (other parts from reference TRBV19 and TRBJ2-2): DGGITQSPKYLFRKEGQNVTLSCEQNLNHDAMYWYRQDPGQGLRLIYYSQIVNDFQKGDIAEGYSVSREKKESFPLTVTSAQKNPTAFYLCASSIDQGGVTGELFFGEGSRLTVL.

Points on this clone: The read stops 3 residues short of the end of the CDR3; the missing end is completed from the germline J gene. The genes are TRBV2 and TRBJ2-2; 10 bases are shared with TRBD2. Germline CDR1 SNHLY, CDR2 FYNNEI. The CDR3 consists of 18 residues. With V trimmed by 5 bases and J by 3 bases, 12 bases remained unmatched. The CDR3 loop is CASSLGSSGRADTGELFF. The part of the CDR3 DNA that was read is TGTGCCAGCAGTCTAGGAAGCAGCGGGAGGGCCGACACCGGGGAG.

About this clone: The read comes to an end 3 residues before the CDR3 does, leaving the germline J gene to fill in the end. This rearrangement joins TRBV20-1 to TRBJ2-1; TRBD2 agrees at 12 bases. J lost 3 bases, V lost 2 bases, and 8 bases had no gene match. The CDR3 has 17 amino acids. The germline CDR1 and CDR2 sequences are DFQATT and SNEGSKA (reference sequence). The part of the CDR3 DNA that was read is TGCAGTGCTAGATATCCCAGGACTAGCGGGAACTACAATGAG. Amino acids: CSARYPRTSGNYNE. The whole CDR3 sequence is CSARYPRTSGNYNEQFF.

As regards this clone: Germline is not matched at one junction end, which may reflect a read error. The read comes to an end 3 residues before the CDR3 does, leaving the germline J gene to fill in the end. The V call is TRBV30, the J call TRBJ2-3, with D possibly TRBD2 on 6 matching bases. This CDR3 is 13 amino acids long. Germline CDR1 is GTSNPN and CDR2 is SVGIG (reference sequence). CDR3 loop: CAWSRLVPETQYF. The CDR3 bases that were read are TGTGCCTGGAGCCGACTAGTCCCAGAGACG.

In the case of this clone: Read coverage stops 3 residues before the CDR3 terminus; the germline J gene supplies the remainder. Other DNA variants within this sample encode the same CDR3. The J gene is TRBJ1-2, the V gene TRBV6-2 or TRBV6-3, with 8 positions matching TRBD1. CDR3 length: 14 residues. The J segment lost 2 bases and the V segment lost 5 bases, leaving 4 bases of the junction unmatched. Germline V gene sequence: CDR1 MNHEY, CDR2 SVGEGT. The CDR3 sequence is CASSTRTGNYGYTF. Partial CDR3 DNA: TGTGCCAGCAGTACCCGGACAGGGAACTATGGC.

Incomplete CDR3 DNA: TGTGCCAGTAGTATATTAGGCGGGGGACTAGCGGGCAATGAG. Its translation: CASSILGGGLAGNE. The whole CDR3 sequence is CASSILGGGLAGNEQFF. This sequence joins TRBV19 and TRBJ2-1, with 12 bases lining up with TRBD2. The read terminates 3 residues ahead of where the CDR3 ends, so the germline J gene completes it. Germline trimming cut 2 bases from V and 6 bases from J; bases unmatched to any gene: 8. The CDR3 covers 17 residues. Germline-derived CDR1 and CDR2 are LNHDA and SQIVND (reference sequence). The full variable domain, its missing parts supplied by reference TRBV19 and TRBJ2-1, is DGGITQSPKYLFRKEGQNVTLSCEQNLNHDAMYWYRQDPGQGLRLIYYSQIVNDFQKGDIAEGYSVSREKKESFPLTVTSAQKNPTAFYLCASSILGGGLAGNEQFFGPGTRLTVL.

Remarks on this clone: Read data end 3 residues before the CDR3 end; the end is taken from the germline J gene. The J gene is TRBJ1-5, the V gene TRBV18; D perhaps matches TRBD1 (6 bases). Trimming stripped 2 bases from V and 5 bases from J, with 10 bases between. The germline V gene encodes CDR1 KGHSH and CDR2 LQKENI. This CDR3 region has 14 residues. Partial CDR3 DNA: TGTGCCAGCTCACCAGAGGGGGGGGATCAGCCC. It yields the protein CASSPEGGDQP. In full, the CDR3 is CASSPEGGDQPQHF. Using reference TRBV18 and TRBJ1-5 for the parts outside the CDR3, the full variable domain is NAGVMQNPRHLVRRRGQEARLRCSPMKGHSHVYWYRQLPEEGLKFMVYLQKENIIDESGMPKERFSAEFPKEGPSILRIQQVVRGDSAAYFCASSPEGGDQPQHFGDGTRLSIL.

Regarding this clone: The read is 3 residues too short to cover the CDR3 end, so that end is filled in from the germline J gene. V is TRBV5-4 and J is TRBJ2-2; TRBD1 agrees at 8 bases. V was pared by 3 bases and J by 5 bases, with 6 bases of the junction left unmatched. In germline, CDR1 is SGHNT, CDR2 YYREEE (reference sequence). There are 15 residues in the CDR3. CDR3 protein: CASSSRDRPTGELFF. The CDR3 DNA, read in part, is TGTGCCAGCAGCTCCCGGGACAGGCCAACCGGGGAG.

Note on this clone: Read coverage stops 3 residues before the CDR3 terminus; the germline J gene supplies the remainder. J is TRBJ2-2 and V is TRBV10-3; 7 bases map to TRBD2. The germline CDR1 and CDR2 sequences are ENHRY and SYGVKD. There are 15 residues in the CDR3. CDR3 in amino acids: CAISGTVGGRDGLFF. Incomplete CDR3 DNA: TGTGCCATCAGTGGGACCGTGGGCGGGAGAGACGGG.

A note on this clone: The observed sequence ends 3 residues before the CDR3 terminus, with the missing tail filled in from the germline J gene. V is TRBV6-1 and J is TRBJ1-4; no definite D call. Trimming pared 4 bases from V and 2 bases from J, leaving 5 bases between. The CDR3 covers 13 residues. From germline, CDR1 is MNHNS and CDR2 SASEGT. CDR3 DNA (partial): TGTGCCAGCAGTGGGCGGACTAATGAAAAA. Translated: CASSGRTNEK. The entire CDR3 sequence reads CASSGRTNEKLFF.